Below, 26 T cell receptor beta chains from the same sample are listed, as sequenced in a study of lymphopenia after photon versus proton radiotherapy. Clones were sequenced by immunoSEQ multiplex PCR, and TCRdb holds only the in-frame ones, with some missing. Seen here are more than 80,000 clones, 80% to 90% observed once, and the top ten hold 1.3% to 1.5%. Sequencing used peripheral blood, obtained from a patient treated with proton-based radiotherapy. All receptors derive from a man aged 55 to 70 with pancreatic cancer.

The chain carries TRBV7-2 and TRBJ2-5; TRBD1 matches at 7 bases. The CDR3 is 15 residues long. J gave up 5 bases and V 5 bases, and 11 bases lay outside the gene matches. CDR1 and CDR2 from the germline V gene are SGHTA and FQGNSA. As DNA, the CDR3 is TGTGCCAGCAGCCCCTCGAACAGGGGCGAGGAGACCCAGTACTTC. This sequence encodes CASSPSNRGEETQYF. Variable domain in full (rest from reference TRBV7-2 and TRBJ2-5): GAGVSQSPSNKVTEKGKDVELRCDPISGHTALYWYRQSLGQGLEFLIYFQGNSAPDKSGLPSDRFSAERTGGSVSTLTIQRTQQEDSAVYLCASSPSNRGEETQYFGPGTRLLVL.

This chain links TRBV28 with TRBJ2-7; perhaps TRBD2 as D (5 bases). Germline loops: CDR1 MDHEN, CDR2 SYDVKM. The CDR3 extends over 14 amino acids. The V end was cut by 2 bases, the J end by 3 bases, with 11 bases between. CDR3 region: CASSLTPGYYEQYF. CDR3 DNA sequence: TGTGCCAGCAGTTTAACCCCGGGATACTACGAGCAGTACTTC.

This sequence joins TRBV7-2 and TRBJ1-3; 8 bases line up with TRBD1. V trimming: 5 bases; J trimming: 0 bases; junction bases outside the gene matches: 6. From germline, CDR1 is SGHTA and CDR2 FQGNSA. This CDR3 spans 16 amino acids. CDR3 loop: CASSRTGGLSGNTIYF. CDR3 bases: TGTGCCAGCAGCCGCACAGGGGGTCTCTCTGGAAACACCATATATTTT.

The chain employs TRBV5-4 and TRBJ2-5; no clear D gene. The better agreement between TRBJ2-7 and the DNA end casts doubt on the J call. CDR1 SGHNT and CDR2 YYREEE come from the germline V gene (reference sequence). The CDR3 is 15 residues long. This CDR3 reads CASSLGGQQGYEQYF. In nucleotides, the CDR3 is TGTGCCAGCAGCTTGGGAGGCCAACAAGGGTACGAGCAGTACTTC.

The genes are TRBV19 and TRBJ2-3; TRBD1 is a possible D gene (6 bases). V lost 4 bases, J lost 3 bases, and 8 bases lay in between. The V gene's germline CDR1 is LNHDA and CDR2 SQIVND (reference sequence). The CDR3 is made up of 13 amino acids. The CDR3 loop reads CASSTQGTDTQYF. The CDR3 region has the DNA TGTGCCAGTAGTACCCAGGGGACAGATACGCAGTATTTT. Looking up the rest from reference TRBV19 and TRBJ2-3 gives the full variable domain: DGGITQSPKYLFRKEGQNVTLSCEQNLNHDAMYWYRQDPGQGLRLIYYSQIVNDFQKGDIAEGYSVSREKKESFPLTVTSAQKNPTAFYLCASSTQGTDTQYFGPGTRLTVL.

This rearrangement joins TRBV4-2 to TRBJ2-1, with TRBD2 identical over 9 bases. Germline loops: CDR1 LGHNA, CDR2 YNFKEQ. V was pared by 4 bases and J by 5 bases, with 9 bases of the junction left unmatched. The CDR3 loop spans 16 amino acids. CDR3 in amino acids: CASSPGGGGRDNEQFF. CDR3 nucleotides: TGTGCCAGCAGCCCGGGAGGTGGCGGGAGGGACAATGAGCAGTTCTTC.

The CDR3: CASSSDRGSYEQYF. CDR3 sequence (DNA): TGTGCCAGCAGCTCCGACAGGGGTTCCTACGAGCAGTACTTC. The gene calls are TRBV11-2 and TRBJ2-7, with 8 bases lining up with TRBD1. The CDR3 sequence is 14 residues long. The junction had 3 bases not matched to a gene; V was cut back by 4 bases and J by 1 base. CDR1 and CDR2 from the germline V gene are SGHAT and FQNNGV.

This clone was counted a single time. This chain connects TRBV9 to TRBJ2-7; perhaps TRBD2 as D (7 bases). V gave up 4 bases and J gave up 2 bases, with 16 bases separating them. Germline V CDR1 and CDR2: SGDLS, YYNGEE. The CDR3 sequence is 15 residues long. Here the CDR3 DNA reads TGTGCCAGCAGCCCCCAGGGGCGGGGGACCTACGAGCAGTACTTC. Translation: CASSPQGRGTYEQYF.

This rearrangement joins TRBV28 to TRBJ1-5; D is undetermined. The CDR3 length is 12 residues. The V and J ends lost 2 bases and 5 bases respectively, with 4 bases between them. Germline CDR1 is MDHEN and CDR2 is SYDVKM. The CDR3 DNA follows: TGTGCCAGCAGTTTAGACGATCAGCCCCAGCATTTT. The encoded protein is CASSLDDQPQHF.

V usage is TRBV7-2 and J usage is TRBJ2-3, with 7 bases identical to TRBD2. CDR3 length: 17 amino acids. With V trimmed by 7 bases and J by 3 bases, 16 bases remained unmatched. Looked up from germline, CDR1 is SGHTA and CDR2 is FQGNSA. CDR3: CASISRDYPAPTDTQYF. The CDR3 DNA sequence: TGTGCCAGCATCTCCCGGGACTACCCAGCCCCGACAGATACGCAGTATTTT.

V gene TRBV10-1 combines with J gene TRBJ2-7; 7 nucleotides agree with TRBD1. This CDR3 has 12 residues. The germline V gene has CDR1 WNHNN and CDR2 SYGVQD (reference sequence). CDR3 sequence (DNA): TGCGTGAGAGGGGACAGAAGGTACGAGCAGTACTTC. This translates into CVRGDRRYEQYF.

The V gene is TRBV10-3, the J gene TRBJ2-3; 9 nucleotides line up with TRBD2. J gave up 7 bases and V 11 bases, and 16 bases lay outside the gene matches. The CDR3 runs 15 residues. The germline CDR1 and CDR2 sequences are ENHRY and SYGVKD. In DNA, the CDR3 is TGTGCCTCCGGAGTAGGCGGGAGGGCCCCTTATACGCAGTATTTT. Protein: CASGVGGRAPYTQYF.

This chain connects TRBV1 to TRBJ2-1; TRBD2 is taken as the D call from the table, unchecked against the DNA. TRBV1 is a recognized pseudogene. The CDR3 length is 15 residues. The chain's CDR3 is CTSSHGTSGNIEQFF. The CDR3 DNA reads TGCACCAGCAGCCACGGGACTAGCGGGAACATTGAGCAGTTCTTC.

The CDR3 spells CASSLDVGGGETQYF. DNA of the CDR3: TGTGCCAGCAGCTTAGATGTAGGGGGCGGGGAGACCCAGTACTTC. V is TRBV7-6 and J is TRBJ2-5; 7 bases align to TRBD1. The V segment lost 1 base and the J segment 5 bases; nucleotides outside the gene matches: 7. There are 15 residues in the CDR3. Germline CDR1 SGHVS, CDR2 FNYEAQ.

The chain links TRBV7-2 to TRBJ2-1; TRBD2 agrees at 10 bases. The germline V gene has CDR1 SGHTA and CDR2 FQGNSA. The CDR3 contains 14 residues. The V and J ends lost 5 bases and 8 bases, in that order; junction bases with no gene match: 6. The CDR3 loop is CASSRTSGIYEQFF. DNA of the CDR3: TGTGCCAGCAGCCGCACTAGCGGGATTTATGAGCAGTTCTTC.

The gene calls are TRBV27 and TRBJ2-6; no definite D call. In germline, CDR1 is MNHEY, CDR2 SMNVEV (reference sequence). The CDR3 sequence is 13 residues long. Deletions cut 7 bases from V and 0 bases from J, with 4 bases between. The CDR3 protein is CASTYSGANVLTF. The CDR3 DNA sequence: TGTGCCAGCACCTACTCTGGGGCCAACGTCCTGACTTTC.

V gene TRBV18 combines with J gene TRBJ1-2, with no clear D. Germline V gene data show CDR1 as KGHSH and CDR2 as LQKENI. The CDR3 totals 14 residues. V was pared by 6 bases and J by 3 bases, with 14 bases between. CDR3 sequence: CASSHQESYYGYTF. CDR3 nucleotides: TGTGCCAGCTCCCACCAAGAGTCCTACTATGGCTACACCTTC.

This chain connects TRBV19 to TRBJ2-1; a weak D match, TRBD2 (6 bases). This CDR3 comprises 15 residues. Trimming took off 3 bases at V and 9 bases at J, with 18 bases between the two ends. CDR1 LNHDA and CDR2 SQIVND come from the germline V gene (reference sequence). CDR3 sequence (DNA): TGTGCCAGTAGTATTGGCAGGGACTTTCTTGGTGAGCAGTTCTTC. It specifies CASSIGRDFLGEQFF.

As regards this clone: A read error may produce the germline difference seen at one junction end. The chain links TRBV4-1 to TRBJ2-1; unclear D gene. Looked up from germline, CDR1 is MGHRA and CDR2 is YSYEKL. The length of the CDR3 is 13 residues. Here the CDR3 DNA reads TGCGCCAGCAACCAACTTTTAGGGAATGAGCAGTTCTTC. As protein: CASNQLLGNEQFF.

This clone appeared a single time. The chain uses TRBV6-1 and TRBJ2-3; D is unclear. V shed 1 base and J shed 0 bases, with 11 bases lying between them. The CDR3 contains 16 residues. CDR1 is MNHNS and CDR2 is SASEGT in the germline V gene. CDR3 bases: TGTGCCAGCAGTGAAGATGTGTCACTTAGCACAGATACGCAGTATTTT. Its protein product is CASSEDVSLSTDTQYF.

The V call is TRBV28, the J call TRBJ2-2, with 7 bases aligning to TRBD2. V was pared by 3 bases and J by 6 bases, with 10 bases of the junction left unmatched. Germline CDR1 and CDR2: MDHEN and SYDVKM. The CDR3 covers 16 residues. This CDR3 is CASSLVAGVLPGELFF. In nucleotides, the CDR3 is TGTGCCAGCAGTTTGGTGGCGGGAGTTTTACCCGGGGAGCTGTTTTTT.

The V and J genes are TRBV14 and TRBJ1-1, with 9 nucleotides matching TRBD1. V dropped 3 bases and J dropped 4; count of bases not matched to a gene: 6. The CDR3 totals 15 residues. Per germline, CDR1 SGHDN and CDR2 FVKESK. In DNA form, the CDR3 reads TGTGCCAGCAGCCAGGGGACAGGGAGAGGCACTGAAGCTTTCTTT. It encodes CASSQGTGRGTEAFF.

The chain employs TRBV29-1 and TRBJ1-2; D is unresolved. Per the germline V gene, CDR1 is SQVTM and CDR2 is ANQGSEA. The CDR3 length is 10 residues. Trimming cost V 4 bases and J 8 bases, with 8 bases left between them. CDR3 in amino acids: CSVAALGYTF. CDR3 in DNA: TGCAGCGTTGCGGCTCTGGGCTACACCTTC.

The rearrangement links TRBV7-2 to TRBJ2-3; 14 bases match TRBD2. This CDR3 is built from 15 residues. V lost 3 bases, J lost 10 bases, and 6 bases stayed unmatched. Germline V gene lookup returns CDR1 SGHTA and CDR2 FQGNSA. The CDR3 loop reads CASSLGLAGETAQYF. CDR3 bases: TGTGCCAGCAGCTTGGGACTAGCGGGAGAGACTGCGCAGTATTTT.

The V gene is TRBV9, the J gene TRBJ2-1; a possible D gene is TRBD2 (5 bases). The CDR3 has 13 amino acids. Deletions cut 4 bases from V and 14 bases from J, with 19 bases between. Germline V gene lookup returns CDR1 SGDLS and CDR2 YYNGEE. As DNA, the CDR3 is TGTGCCAGCAGCCCAAGAACCGGGTCGGGGAAGTTCTTC. Translation: CASSPRTGSGKFF.

V gene TRBV5-4 combines with J gene TRBJ2-1; 12 nucleotides match TRBD1. The CDR3 is 16 residues long. The ends lost 3 bases at V and 6 bases at J; junction bases unmatched: 7. Germline values: CDR1 SGHNT, CDR2 YYREEE (reference sequence). CDR3 sequence reads: CASSWGDRGRGNEQFF. In nucleotides, the CDR3 is TGTGCCAGCAGCTGGGGGGACAGGGGGCGAGGCAATGAGCAGTTCTTC. Supplemented by reference TRBV5-4 and TRBJ2-1, the full variable domain reads ETGVTQSPTHLIKTRGQQVTLRCSSQSGHNTVSWYQQALGQGPQFIFQYYREEENGRGNFPPRFSGLQFPNYSSELNVNALELDDSALYLCASSWGDRGRGNEQFFGPGTRLTVL.